A single sample gave rise to the 25 T cell receptor beta chains below, sequenced in a study of blood T cells in healthy people across ages. Next came a second PCR, run for about 6 to 11 cycles, which used a sample-barcoded 5' primer along with a J-beta primer mix. TCRdb analysed the 5' RACE reads with MiXCR anew, one entry per CDR3 protein. The sample contains around 1,800,000 distinct CDR3 sequences, approximately 39% of which appear only once. Sequencing used blood. These TCRs come from a human donor in good health.

The chain is built from TRBV5-1 and TRBJ2-5, with 8 bases that match TRBD2. CDR1 and CDR2 from the germline V gene are SGHRS and YFSETQ. The CDR3 has 15 amino acids. V lost 6 bases, J lost 11 bases, and 18 bases stayed unmatched. This CDR3 reads CASNRRASGPSEQYF. The CDR3 DNA sequence: TGCGCCAGCAACCGGCGGGCTAGCGGGCCAAGTGAGCAGTACTTC.

Here the CDR3 reads CASSSQGLAAWETQYF. The CDR3 region has the DNA TGTGCCAGCAGTTCCCAGGGACTAGCGGCGTGGGAGACCCAGTACTTC. The rearrangement joins TRBV12-3 or TRBV12-4 to TRBJ2-5; 11 nucleotides align to TRBD2. The CDR3 is made up of 16 amino acids. V lost 4 bases to trimming and J lost 5 bases; unmatched junction nucleotides: 9.

In its sample, this clonotype was seen a few times. The chain is built from TRBV6-2 or TRBV6-3 and TRBJ2-7; D uncertain. The CDR3 runs to 14 residues. Trimming shortened V by 5 bases and J by 2 bases, and 13 bases separated the two germline ends. The germline V gene has CDR1 MNHEY and CDR2 SVGEGT. This chain's CDR3 is CASSTVSYTYEQYF. The CDR3 DNA is TGTGCCAGCAGTACAGTTTCTTATACCTACGAGCAGTACTTC.

For this clonotype: A junction boundary mismatches the germline segment, possibly from a read error. The chain joins TRBV7-9 to TRBJ2-1; TRBD2 matches at 7 bases. This CDR3 is 13 amino acids long. The V gene's germline CDR1 is SEHNR and CDR2 FQNEAQ (reference sequence). The CDR3 nucleotides read TGCGGAACCTTTCCTAGCGGAAACAATGAGCAGTTCTTC. It is translated as CGTFPSGNNEQFF. Full variable domain (outside the CDR3, taken from reference TRBV7-9 and TRBJ2-1): DTGVSQNPRHKITKRGQNVTFRCDPISEHNRLYWYRQTLGQGPEFLTYFQNEAQLEKSRLLSDRFSAERPKGSFSTLEIQRTEQGDSAMYLCGTFPSGNNEQFFGPGTRLTVL.

This clonotype was observed many times. J is TRBJ2-5 and V is TRBV7-9; 9 bases are shared with TRBD1. The CDR3 is 16 amino acids. Germline V gene sequence: CDR1 SEHNR, CDR2 FQNEAQ (reference sequence). After removal of 5 bases from V and 5 bases from J, the junction contained 12 bases not matched to a gene. CDR3 region: CASSPSGTGMWETQYF. CDR3 bases: TGTGCCAGCAGCCCTTCCGGGACAGGGATGTGGGAGACCCAGTACTTC.

Comments on this clonotype: A much more abundant neighbour one base away suggests this may be a read error. V gene TRBV6-2 or TRBV6-3 combines with J gene TRBJ2-5; 7 bases are shared with TRBD2. V dropped 7 bases and J dropped 14; count of bases not matched to a gene: 22. In germline, CDR1 is MNHEY, CDR2 SVGEGT. CDR3 length: 15 amino acids. CDR3 sequence reads: CASIPSAGEGYEHYF. Here the CDR3 DNA reads TGTGCCAGCATCCCATCCGCGGGGGAGGGCTACGAGCATTACTTC.

The chain recombines TRBV9 with TRBJ1-2; 8 bases line up with TRBD1. V dropped 4 bases and J dropped 4; count of bases not matched to a gene: 15. The CDR3 contains 17 residues. CDR1 SGDLS and CDR2 YYNGEE come from the germline V gene. The CDR3 here is CASSLGQGLIHPYGYTF. The CDR3 coding sequence is TGTGCCAGCAGCCTAGGACAGGGTCTGATCCACCCCTATGGCTACACCTTC.

The chain combines TRBV28 with TRBJ2-4; the match to TRBD2 covers 14 bases. The J call is doubtful: the DNA matches TRBJ2-7 better. The CDR3 is made up of 17 amino acids. CDR1 is MDHEN, CDR2 SYDVKM, per germline. The CDR3 reads CASSLGLAGGSGYEQYF. CDR3 bases: TGTGCCAGCAGTTTAGGACTAGCGGGGGGCTCGGGGTACGAGCAGTACTTC.

This clonotype was detected only a few times. The J gene is TRBJ1-1, the V gene TRBV19, with D perhaps matching TRBD1 (5 bases). Per the germline V gene, CDR1 is LNHDA and CDR2 is SQIVND (reference sequence). The CDR3 is 15 residues long. V was shortened by 1 base and J by 1 base, with 10 bases between the two germline ends. DNA of the CDR3: TGTGCCAGTAGTATAGGGGGCGCGCCGAACACTGAAGCTTTCTTT. This translates into CASSIGGAPNTEAFF.

The J gene is TRBJ2-5, the V gene TRBV12-5, with TRBD1 as a possible D gene (6 bases). Trimming removed 5 bases from V and 5 bases from J, with 27 bases in between. CDR1 and CDR2 from the germline V gene are LGHNT and FRNRAP. This CDR3 region has 18 residues. CDR3 in DNA: TGTGCTAGTGGTCCTCCCTATGGGGGCGTTCTAAATCTGGAGACCCAGTACTTC. Protein sequence: CASGPPYGGVLNLETQYF.

The V and J genes are TRBV4-1 and TRBJ1-2; the D gene is possibly TRBD1 (5 bases). CDR1 is MGHRA, CDR2 YSYEKL, per germline. V lost 1 base, J lost 8 bases, and 14 bases lay in between. The CDR3 has 14 amino acids. CDR3 region: CASSQAGTEVGYTF. The CDR3 DNA reads TGCGCCAGCAGCCAAGCTGGGACGGAAGTAGGCTACACCTTC.

Here the CDR3 reads CSAGGQVTEAFF. CDR3 bases: TGCAGTGCTGGGGGACAGGTCACTGAAGCTTTCTTT. The chain carries TRBV20-1 and TRBJ1-1, with 8 positions matching TRBD1. V was clipped by 5 bases and J by 4 bases; unmatched bases: 3. Germline CDR1 is DFQATT and CDR2 is SNEGSKA (reference sequence). The CDR3 sequence is 12 residues long.

This chain joins TRBV21-1 and TRBJ2-2; the table names TRBD2, a call not compared with the DNA. TRBV21-1 is an annotated pseudogene. The CDR3 runs 14 residues. The CDR3: CASRARGLAGELFF. DNA of the CDR3: TGTGCCAGCAGGGCCAGGGGACTAGCCGGGGAGCTGTTTTTT.

CDR3 sequence: CASTPNSNQPQHF. CDR3 bases: TGTGCCAGCACCCCGAACAGCAATCAGCCCCAGCATTTT. V gene TRBV12-3 or TRBV12-4 combines with J gene TRBJ1-5; D is uncertain. V was clipped by 7 bases and J by 1 base, with 8 bases between them. The CDR3 runs 13 residues.

In the case of this clonotype: It may be a read error: a sequence one base away is much more abundant. The genes are TRBV12-3 or TRBV12-4 and TRBJ1-1; a weak D match, TRBD1 (5 bases). Trimming stripped 4 bases from V and 12 bases from J, with 9 bases between. The CDR3 is 10 residues long. The CDR3 sequence is CASSWDRTFF. The CDR3 nucleotides are TGTGCCAGCAGTTGGGACCGGACTTTCTTT.

The chain carries TRBV7-9 and TRBJ2-3; TRBD1 or TRBD2 may be the D gene (6 bases each). CDR1 is SEHNR, CDR2 FQNEAQ, per germline (reference sequence). Trimming took 5 bases from V and 5 from J, leaving 17 bases between them. The CDR3 length is 15 residues. CDR3 loop: CASSRGGLARDTQYF. Written as DNA, the CDR3 is TGTGCCAGCAGCAGAGGGGGGCTAGCGAGAGATACGCAGTATTTT.

The sample holds a few counts of this clonotype. V and J are TRBV27 and TRBJ2-7, with TRBD2 matching 8 bases. The germline gives CDR1 MNHEY, CDR2 SMNVEV (reference sequence). The CDR3 contains 14 residues. Germline trimming cut 7 bases from V and 2 bases from J; bases unmatched to any gene: 7. The CDR3 spells CASTPGGGTYEQYF. As DNA, the CDR3 is TGTGCCAGCACGCCGGGAGGGGGAACCTACGAGCAGTACTTC.

Only one count was recorded for this clonotype. The rearrangement joins TRBV6-1 to TRBJ2-4; possible D gene TRBD2, 6 bases. This CDR3 comprises 15 residues. The germline V and J ends were trimmed by 1 base and 13 bases, with 20 bases remaining between them. Germline V CDR1 and CDR2: MNHNS, SASEGT. The CDR3 sequence is CASSEDHTSYREQYF. The CDR3 DNA is TGTGCCAGCAGTGAAGATCATACTAGCTATCGGGAGCAGTACTTC.

Regarding this clonotype: Relative to the germline gene, one junction end is altered; a read error may explain this. The CDR3 bases are TGTGCCACCAGCGGGACGGCCGTGGGGGGCTACATCTTC. Its translation is CATSGTAVGGYIF. This chain links TRBV24-1 with TRBJ1-2; D may be TRBD1 (6 bases). The germline V gene encodes CDR1 KGHDR and CDR2 SFDVKD. The CDR3 totals 13 residues.

This clonotype was recorded a few times. The CDR3 sequence: CASRRSGDSTDTQYF. The CDR3 DNA sequence: TGCGCCAGCCGGCGTAGCGGGGACAGCACAGATACGCAGTATTTT. The gene calls are TRBV5-1 and TRBJ2-3; 8 positions agree with TRBD2. After removal of 7 bases from V and 0 bases from J, the junction contained 7 bases not matched to a gene. The germline gives CDR1 SGHRS, CDR2 YFSETQ. The CDR3 spans 15 residues.

The chain has TRBV28 and TRBJ2-7; TRBD2 matches 9 bases. Unmatched junction bases numbered 11, after V lost 3 bases and J lost 5 bases. This CDR3 is built from 16 residues. Germline values: CDR1 MDHEN, CDR2 SYDVKM. CDR3 nucleotides: TGTGCCAGCAGTTTTAACCCCTCTAGCGGGGAGGACGAGCAGTACTTC. Translating gives CASSFNPSSGEDEQYF.

This clonotype was seen a handful of times. The chain carries TRBV20-1 and TRBJ1-1; D is possibly TRBD1 (6 bases). The CDR3 runs to 12 residues. Trimming pared 4 bases from V and 3 bases from J, leaving 9 bases between. The germline CDR1 and CDR2 sequences are DFQATT and SNEGSKA (reference sequence). CDR3 DNA: TGCAGTGCTAACAGGGAGGACACTGAAGCTTTCTTT. Protein sequence: CSANREDTEAFF.

This clonotype was recorded only once. The rearrangement links TRBV5-6 to TRBJ2-5, with TRBD2 matching over 9 bases. Per germline, CDR1 SGHDT and CDR2 YYEEEE. The V gene end was trimmed by 3 bases and the J gene end by 3 bases; junction bases not matched to a gene: 6. The CDR3 covers 15 residues. In DNA form, the CDR3 reads TGTGCCAGCAGCTCCACCTTAGCGGGGGAAGAGACCCAGTACTTC. Protein product: CASSSTLAGEETQYF.

J is TRBJ2-5 and V is TRBV28, with D perhaps TRBD1 (6 bases). The CDR3 totals 13 residues. Germline CDR1 MDHEN, CDR2 SYDVKM. V was shortened by 5 bases and J by 6 bases, with 13 bases between the two germline ends. CDR3 sequence: CASSGRGRKTQYF. The DNA of the CDR3 is TGTGCCAGCAGTGGAAGGGGGAGAAAGACCCAGTACTTC.

The CDR3 coding sequence is TGTGCCAGCAGCCTTCTCGGATTGGGGCAGCCCCAGCATTTT. Encoded protein: CASSLLGLGQPQHF. This sequence joins TRBV27 and TRBJ1-5; D not resolved. Germline lookup yields CDR1 MNHEY and CDR2 SMNVEV (reference sequence). The ends were cut back, 6 bases at V and 7 bases at J, with 16 bases in the middle. This CDR3 spans 14 amino acids.